The rows below give T cell receptor beta chains drawn from one sample of a study of post-analysis software for immune sequencing data. TCRdb independently ran MiXCR on the PCR reads; one entry per CDR3 protein. The sample holds approximately 250,000 distinct CDR3 sequences, 36% seen once. Material: blood. The source is a girl between 5 and 17 years old with multiple sclerosis. Each CDR3 is given with its conserved first and last residue. A D gene is named only where the DNA matches it firmly. Not all rows give a size; the values are once, few, many and, for expanded clones, a class.

>TRBD1|.|TRBV7-9|TRBJ1-1
TGTGCCAGCAGCTTAGGCCCAGGGGGAAACACTGAAGCTTTCTTT
CASSLGPGGNTEAFF
>.|many|TRBV27|TRBJ1-1
TGTGCCAGCAGTTGGGGCGGGGCGGGCACTGAAGCTTTCTTT
CASSWGGAGTEAFF
>.|many|TRBV29-1|TRBJ2-3
TGCAGCGTTGAAGGGCCGGGAGCGGGCACAGATACGCAGTATTTT
CSVEGPGAGTDTQYF
>.|.|TRBV20-1|TRBJ2-3
TGCAGTGCTAGAGAGCCAGCGGTAGATACGCAGTATTTT
CSAREPAVDTQYF
>.|many|TRBV7-2|TRBJ2-1
TGTGCCAGCAGCTTAAATACTAACTCCTACAATGAGCAGTTCTTC
CASSLNTNSYNEQFF
>TRBD2|many|TRBV20-1|TRBJ2-3
TGCAGTGCTAGAGATCGGCTAGCGGGGGGCACAGATACGCAGTATTTT
CSARDRLAGGTDTQYF
>.|.|TRBV7-2|TRBJ2-1
TGTGCCAGCAGCTACGGTCGGGGCTATGAGCAGTTCTTC
CASSYGRGYEQFF
>.|.|TRBV29-1|TRBJ2-1
TGCAGCGTAGGTAGCCTTACTCGGGATGAGCAGTTCTTC
CSVGSLTRDEQFF
>.|many|TRBV10-3|TRBJ1-2
TGTGCCATCAGTGAGTATACAGACGAAGGAAATGGCTACACCTTC
CAISEYTDEGNGYTF
>.|.|TRBV2|TRBJ1-2
TGTGCCAGCAGCGAGACCAGGGACTATGGCTACACCTTC
CASSETRDYGYTF
>.|many|TRBV28|TRBJ2-5
TGTGCCAGCAGTTTGGGCAGGCCTACGCGGACCCAGTACTTC
CASSLGRPTRTQYF
>TRBD1|.|TRBV27|TRBJ2-7
TGTGCCAGCAGTTTCCGGGACAGGGCCTACGAGCAGTACTTC
CASSFRDRAYEQYF
>.|.|TRBV20-1|TRBJ2-3
TGCAGTGCCAAGAGGGGGACCTACACAGATACGCAGTATTTT
CSAKRGTYTDTQYF
>.|.|TRBV7-2|TRBJ2-3
TGTGCCAGCAGCTCCCGAAGCGGTAGGGGGGATACGCAGTATTTT
CASSSRSGRGDTQYF
>.|.|TRBV20-1|TRBJ2-7
TGCAGTGCAGAGAGGGGACCCCGAGAGGGCGAGCAGTACTTC
CSAERGPREGEQYF
>.|many|TRBV10-2|TRBJ1-2
TGCGCCAGCGCCCGGGACGACTATGGCTACACCTTC
CASARDDYGYTF
>.|few|TRBV7-8|TRBJ2-7
TGTGCCAGCAGTGGACATACAAACTCCTACGAGCAGTACTTC
CASSGHTNSYEQYF
>TRBD2|many|TRBV20-1|TRBJ2-1
TGCAGTGCTCAGACTAGCGGGGGCTCCTACAATGAGCAGTTCTTC
CSAQTSGGSYNEQFF
>.|.|TRBV4-2|TRBJ2-5
TGTGCCAGCAGCCAAGATTCCGGGCAGAATCAAGAGACCCAGTACTTC
CASSQDSGQNQETQYF
>TRBD2|many|TRBV5-1|TRBJ2-3
TGCGCCAGCAGCTTGGTTCGGGGGGGCGCAGATACGCAGTATTTT
CASSLVRGGADTQYF
>.|.|TRBV18|TRBJ2-3
TGTGCCAGCTCACCACCGTCCGGGGATCGGCGCACAGATACGCAGTATTTT
CASSPPSGDRRTDTQYF
>.|.|TRBV12-3/TRBV12-4|TRBJ1-5
TGTGCCAGCAGTTCCCGTGGGGGGAGGCAGCCCCAGCATTTT
CASSSRGGRQPQHF
>TRBD2|many|TRBV27|TRBJ2-1
TGTGCCAGCAGTTTCCCGGGACTAGCGGGAGCCAATGAGCAGTTCTTC
CASSFPGLAGANEQFF